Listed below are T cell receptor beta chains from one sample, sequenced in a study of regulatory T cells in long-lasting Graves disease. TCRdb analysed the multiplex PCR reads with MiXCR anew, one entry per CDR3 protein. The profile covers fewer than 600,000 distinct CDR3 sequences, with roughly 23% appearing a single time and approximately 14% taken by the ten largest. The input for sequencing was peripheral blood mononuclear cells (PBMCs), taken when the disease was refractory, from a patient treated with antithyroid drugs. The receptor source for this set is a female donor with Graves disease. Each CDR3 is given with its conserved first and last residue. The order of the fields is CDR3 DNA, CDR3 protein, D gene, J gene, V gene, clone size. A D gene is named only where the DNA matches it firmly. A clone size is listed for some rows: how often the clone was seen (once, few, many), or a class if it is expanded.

DNA: TGTGCCAGCAGCTCTTACAGGAGCCTCCAAGAGACCCAGTACTTC; CDR3: CASSSYRSLQETQYF; D: -; J: TRBJ2-5; V: TRBV11-3; size: many
DNA: TGCGCCAGCAGTATCCGGGACGGAGGGAACGAGCAGTACTTC; CDR3: CASSIRDGGNEQYF; D: -; J: TRBJ2-7; V: TRBV5-1; size: few
DNA: TGTACCATCAGTGAGGCAGGGGAAACTGAAGCTTTCTTT; CDR3: CTISEAGETEAFF; D: -; J: TRBJ1-1; V: TRBV10-3; size: -
DNA: TGTGCCAGCTCACGGGCTAGCGGAGAAGAGACCCAGTACTTC; CDR3: CASSRASGEETQYF; D: TRBD2; J: TRBJ2-5; V: TRBV18; size: -
DNA: TGCGCCAGCAGCTTATACGGGGAAGGAACTGAAGCTTTCTTT; CDR3: CASSLYGEGTEAFF; D: -; J: TRBJ1-1; V: TRBV5-1; size: few
DNA: TGCGCCAGCAGCCAAGATCAACAGGTCTCTGGGGCCAACGTCCTGACTTTC; CDR3: CASSQDQQVSGANVLTF; D: -; J: TRBJ2-6; V: TRBV4-1; size: -
DNA: TGTGCCAGCAGCCCCAGCCGGGACCAAGAGACCCAGTACTTC; CDR3: CASSPSRDQETQYF; D: -; J: TRBJ2-5; V: TRBV11-3; size: -
DNA: TGTGCCAGTAGTGCCTGGACAGACACTAATGAAAAACTGTTTTTT; CDR3: CASSAWTDTNEKLFF; D: -; J: TRBJ1-4; V: TRBV19; size: -
DNA: TGTGCCACCAGCAGAGATCTCTCATCCGGGGAGCTGTTTTTT; CDR3: CATSRDLSSGELFF; D: -; J: TRBJ2-2; V: TRBV15; size: -
DNA: TGTGCCAGCAGCCCCCTTAGGACAGGGCTAGGGAACACCGGGGAGCTGTTTTTT; CDR3: CASSPLRTGLGNTGELFF; D: TRBD1; J: TRBJ2-2; V: TRBV12-3/TRBV12-4; size: many
DNA: TGTGCCATCAGAGCTCCAGGGGGCGATCAGCCCCAGCATTTT; CDR3: CAIRAPGGDQPQHF; D: TRBD1; J: TRBJ1-5; V: TRBV10-3; size: few
DNA: TGCAGTGCCTCCCGACAGGTTTTTAACACTGAAGCTTTCTTT; CDR3: CSASRQVFNTEAFF; D: -; J: TRBJ1-1; V: TRBV20-1; size: once
DNA: TGTGCCAGCAGTCGGGACAGGGTCGTAGCAAATCAGCCCCAGCATTTT; CDR3: CASSRDRVVANQPQHF; D: TRBD1; J: TRBJ1-5; V: TRBV12-3/TRBV12-4; size: many
DNA: TGTGCCAGCAGTGAATCCGACAGTGGGGGCAATCAGCCCCAGCATTTT; CDR3: CASSESDSGGNQPQHF; D: -; J: TRBJ1-5; V: TRBV28; size: -
DNA: TGCGCCAGCAGCTTGGAAGTGGAATCACCCCTCCACTTT; CDR3: CASSLEVESPLHF; D: -; J: TRBJ1-6; V: TRBV5-1; size: -
DNA: TGTGCCAGCAGCCCCCGGACAGGGATGAACACTGAAGCTTTCTTT; CDR3: CASSPRTGMNTEAFF; D: TRBD1; J: TRBJ1-1; V: TRBV2; size: many
DNA: TGTGCCAGCAGGGCAGGGGGGTCGGAGACCCAGTACTTC; CDR3: CASRAGGSETQYF; D: -; J: TRBJ2-5; V: TRBV6-1; size: many
DNA: TGTGCCAGCAGCTCTATGGCCACCACGACAGGACTGACTTATGGCTACACCTTC; CDR3: CASSSMATTTGLTYGYTF; D: -; J: TRBJ1-2; V: TRBV6-1; size: few
DNA: TGCAGTGCTAGAATTAGAGTCCGGGACAGGGGTCAAGGTGAAGCTTTCTTT; CDR3: CSARIRVRDRGQGEAFF; D: TRBD1; J: TRBJ1-1; V: TRBV20-1; size: -
DNA: TGTGCCAGCTGGGACAGCAACTACGAGCAGTACTTC; CDR3: CASWDSNYEQYF; D: TRBD1; J: TRBJ2-7; V: TRBV6-1; size: many
DNA: TGTGCCAGCAGTTTATTGGGCAGGGACGGCGTCTATGGCTACACCTTC; CDR3: CASSLLGRDGVYGYTF; D: -; J: TRBJ1-2; V: TRBV28; size: many
DNA: TGCGCCAGCAGTATGGGGAGGGCCGAAAACGAGCAGTACTTC; CDR3: CASSMGRAENEQYF; D: TRBD2; J: TRBJ2-7; V: TRBV5-1; size: -
DNA: TGTGCCAGCAGCTTAGGTCCCTTGAATGAAAAACTGTTTTTT; CDR3: CASSLGPLNEKLFF; D: -; J: TRBJ1-4; V: TRBV11-2; size: many
DNA: TGCGCCAGCAGCTTGGGGGGACAGACCTACTACGAGCAGTACTTC; CDR3: CASSLGGQTYYEQYF; D: TRBD1; J: TRBJ2-7; V: TRBV5-1; size: -
DNA: TGTGCTAGTGGAAGCAAAGGGGGGAACACCGGGGAGCTGTTTTTT; CDR3: CASGSKGGNTGELFF; D: -; J: TRBJ2-2; V: TRBV12-5; size: few
DNA: TGTGCCAGCAGCTTAATAGCGGGAGCCACCGGGGAGCTGTTTTTT; CDR3: CASSLIAGATGELFF; D: TRBD2; J: TRBJ2-2; V: TRBV7-2; size: -
DNA: TGTGCCTGGAGTTTGATTAGGGGAACAGGGAGTGAAAAACTGTTTTTT; CDR3: CAWSLIRGTGSEKLFF; D: -; J: TRBJ1-4; V: TRBV30; size: -
DNA: TGTGCCAGCGCGGGGCCGGGGGGCCTGGGACTGTTTTTT; CDR3: CASAGPGGLGLFF; D: -; J: TRBJ1-4; V: TRBV6-1; size: few
DNA: TGTGCCAGCAGGGCGGGACAGGCCGGGGAGACCCAGTACTTC; CDR3: CASRAGQAGETQYF; D: TRBD1; J: TRBJ2-5; V: TRBV6-1; size: few
DNA: TGTGCCAGTAGTATAGCAGGGGGCTCTGGAAACACCATATATTTT; CDR3: CASSIAGGSGNTIYF; D: TRBD1; J: TRBJ1-3; V: TRBV19; size: once
DNA: TGTGCCAGCAGTTTTTTAGTATACGAGCAGTACTTC; CDR3: CASSFLVYEQYF; D: -; J: TRBJ2-7; V: TRBV28; size: many
DNA: TGTGCCAGCAGCGCCGGGGCAGAGACGCCCCAAGAGACCCAGTACTTC; CDR3: CASSAGAETPQETQYF; D: -; J: TRBJ2-5; V: TRBV27; size: -
DNA: TGTGCCAGCAGAGACAGGGCCACTGAAGCTTTCTTT; CDR3: CASRDRATEAFF; D: TRBD1; J: TRBJ1-1; V: TRBV6-1; size: many
DNA: TGTGCCAGCAGTTACGGACTAGCGGGGGAAGAGACCCAGTACTTC; CDR3: CASSYGLAGEETQYF; D: TRBD2; J: TRBJ2-5; V: TRBV6-5; size: many
DNA: TGTGCCAGCAGCGTATATTCGAGGGGTACTGAAGCTTTCTTT; CDR3: CASSVYSRGTEAFF; D: -; J: TRBJ1-1; V: TRBV9; size: many
DNA: TGTGCCAGTAGTGATCGGTCGGGGCGCTATGGCTACACCTTC; CDR3: CASSDRSGRYGYTF; D: -; J: TRBJ1-2; V: TRBV19; size: few
DNA: TGTGCCAGCAGCTTAGGGGGCAGGGGGGGGAATCAGCCCCAGCATTTT; CDR3: CASSLGGRGGNQPQHF; D: TRBD1; J: TRBJ1-5; V: TRBV7-2; size: -
DNA: TGTGCCAGTAGTATCGCGGGGCAGGGGAATCAGCCCCAGCATTTT; CDR3: CASSIAGQGNQPQHF; D: -; J: TRBJ1-5; V: TRBV19; size: -
DNA: TGCAGTGCTAGAGACGGACGGGGGAACTACGAGCAGTACTTC; CDR3: CSARDGRGNYEQYF; D: -; J: TRBJ2-7; V: TRBV20-1; size: -
DNA: TGTGCCAGCAGCGATACTAGCGGGAGAAATAATGAGCAGTTCTTC; CDR3: CASSDTSGRNNEQFF; D: TRBD2; J: TRBJ2-1; V: TRBV28; size: -
DNA: TGTGCCAGCAGAGCGACGGGGGTCTATGGCTACACCTTC; CDR3: CASRATGVYGYTF; D: -; J: TRBJ1-2; V: TRBV28; size: -
DNA: TGCAGTGCGCCGACTAGCGGGAGTTGGGAGACCCAGTACTTC; CDR3: CSAPTSGSWETQYF; D: TRBD2; J: TRBJ2-5; V: TRBV20-1; size: many
DNA: TGTGCCAGCAGTGAAGGAGGAGTAGCAGATACGCAGTATTTT; CDR3: CASSEGGVADTQYF; D: -; J: TRBJ2-3; V: TRBV2; size: few
DNA: TGTGCCAGCAGTTCGAGGGGAACGAACACCGGGGAGCTGTTTTTT; CDR3: CASSSRGTNTGELFF; D: -; J: TRBJ2-2; V: TRBV6-5; size: many
DNA: TGTGCCAGCAGTTACGCAGGGGGCGGAATTACCGGGGAGCTGTTTTTT; CDR3: CASSYAGGGITGELFF; D: TRBD1; J: TRBJ2-2; V: TRBV6-5; size: -
DNA: TGTGCCAGCAGCTTAGGCTGGGAAACTAATGAAAAACTGTTTTTT; CDR3: CASSLGWETNEKLFF; D: -; J: TRBJ1-4; V: TRBV7-8; size: many
DNA: TGTGCCAGCTCACCATCCCAGCAGGGCGGGGATGAGCAGTTCTTC; CDR3: CASSPSQQGGDEQFF; D: -; J: TRBJ2-1; V: TRBV18; size: few
DNA: TGTGCCAGCAGTGAAGTAGGGGCGGGAGGCTCCCTTTTC; CDR3: CASSEVGAGGSLF; D: TRBD2; J: TRBJ2-7; V: TRBV2; size: many
DNA: TGTGCCAGCAGCCCGCGGGACAGGGTATGGACTGAAGCTTTCTTT; CDR3: CASSPRDRVWTEAFF; D: TRBD1; J: TRBJ1-1; V: TRBV13; size: few
DNA: TGTGCCAGCAGTTTATCTCCCAGGCGCCCAGATACGCAGTATTTT; CDR3: CASSLSPRRPDTQYF; D: -; J: TRBJ2-3; V: TRBV28; size: -
DNA: TGTGCCAGCAGTGAGGTAGCGGGAGGAGGGGAGACCCAGTACTTC; CDR3: CASSEVAGGGETQYF; D: TRBD2; J: TRBJ2-5; V: TRBV2; size: many
DNA: TGTGCCAGCAGCCTCAGGGGAGGAGACTATGGCTACACCTTC; CDR3: CASSLRGGDYGYTF; D: -; J: TRBJ1-2; V: TRBV3-1; size: -
DNA: TGTGCCAGCAGCTTCTCCGGGACAGGGGGCACCATTATTAGCAATCAGCCCCAGCATTTT; CDR3: CASSFSGTGGTIISNQPQHF; D: TRBD1; J: TRBJ1-5; V: TRBV5-5; size: -
DNA: TGTGCCAGCAGCGTAGGGGCTGGGGGCGCAAATCAGCCCCAGCATTTT; CDR3: CASSVGAGGANQPQHF; D: -; J: TRBJ1-5; V: TRBV9; size: few